This TCR beta chain was identified during a study of Ad26.COV2.S vaccination and SARS-CoV-2 variants. Notes on the study in general: Reportedly, spike-specific CD8+ and CD4+ T cell responses achieved substantial breadth once vaccination had taken place. The study found similar non-spike TCR breadth in vaccine and placebo recipients. Spike-specific TCR breadth ran higher among vaccine recipients than placebo recipients.

The protocol was immunoSEQ multiplex PCR, while the TCRdb copy is restricted to in-frame clones and leaves out a portion. The data contain around 170,000 clones, around 85% of them singletons. This clone has just one count. Its matching antigen is unknown. The germline V gene encodes CDR1 SGHRS and CDR2 YFSETQ. This CDR3 has 14 residues. With V trimmed by 7 bases and J by 6 bases, 13 bases remained unmatched. Sequencing used peripheral blood, obtained after recovery from COVID-19. The TCR sequence derives from a human donor who had recovered from COVID-19. The chain has TRBV5-1 and TRBJ2-7; 7 bases are shared with TRBD2. CDR3 region: CASSAVGRAFEQYF. CDR3 bases: TGCGCCAGCTCCGCTGTTGGGAGGGCATTCGAGCAGTACTTC. The full variable domain, its missing parts supplied by reference TRBV5-1 and TRBJ2-7, is KAGVTQTPRYLIKTRGQQVTLSCSPISGHRSVSWYQQTPGQGLQFLFEYFSETQRNKGNFPGRFSGRQFSNSRSEMNVSTLELGDSALYLCASSAVGRAFEQYFGPGTRLTVT.